The rows below give T cell receptor beta chains drawn from one sample of a study of vaccination and CD4 T cells after COVID-19. No antigens are known for them. TCRdb called the PCR reads again in MiXCR, with one record for every CDR3 protein. The table shows tens of thousands of distinct CDR3 sequences, with around two thirds occurring only once. The source was CD4+ T cells from blood, cultured in vitro, collected before SARS-CoV-2 vaccination. The receptors come from a human donor who received a COVID-19 vaccine. The CDR3 runs from the conserved cysteine through the conserved F or W. D genes are given only for firm matches. Clone sizes are given selectively: once, few, many, or a class where the clone is expanded.

size: medium-sized
V: TRBV19
D: -
J: TRBJ2-3
CDR3: CASRREYGGRAADTQYF
DNA: TGTGCCAGTAGAAGGGAATACGGGGGAAGAGCGGCAGATACGCAGTATTTT

size: -
V: TRBV30
D: TRBD1
J: TRBJ1-3
CDR3: CAWRGDRVSGNTIYF
DNA: TGTGCCTGGAGGGGAGACAGGGTCTCTGGAAACACCATATATTTT

size: -
V: TRBV7-9
D: -
J: TRBJ1-3
CDR3: CASSLKGTYGNTIYF
DNA: TGTGCCAGCAGCTTAAAGGGGACATATGGAAACACCATATATTTT

size: -
V: TRBV12-3/TRBV12-4
D: TRBD2
J: TRBJ2-3
CDR3: CASSGLAVKSGTQYF
DNA: TGTGCCAGCAGTGGACTAGCGGTCAAATCTGGTACGCAGTATTTT

size: -
V: TRBV20-1
D: -
J: TRBJ1-2
CDR3: CSAPRGEGRIAGYTF
DNA: TGCAGTGCCCCGCGGGGTGAGGGCAGGATAGCTGGCTACACCTTC

size: -
V: TRBV12-3/TRBV12-4
D: TRBD2
J: TRBJ2-7
CDR3: CASSSRGLAGGNEQYF
DNA: TGTGCCAGCAGTTCGAGAGGGCTAGCGGGGGGCAACGAGCAGTACTTC

size: -
V: TRBV7-2
D: TRBD2
J: TRBJ2-3
CDR3: CASSFGRGGLDTQYF
DNA: TGTGCCAGCAGCTTCGGGCGGGGGGGCTTGGATACGCAGTATTTT

size: -
V: TRBV6-1
D: TRBD1
J: TRBJ1-1
CDR3: CASSETAGGDGTEAFF
DNA: TGTGCCAGCAGTGAGACGGCAGGGGGCGATGGCACTGAAGCTTTCTTT

size: -
V: TRBV21-1
D: -
J: TRBJ2-2
CDR3: CASSKSGASGGASTGELFF
DNA: TGTGCCAGCAGCAAATCAGGCGCTAGCGGGGGGGCAAGCACCGGGGAGCTGTTTTTT

size: -
V: TRBV6-1
D: TRBD1
J: TRBJ2-7
CDR3: CASSGGTGSYEQYF
DNA: TGTGCCAGCAGTGGAGGGACAGGGTCCTACGAGCAGTACTTC

size: -
V: TRBV5-6
D: -
J: TRBJ1-5
CDR3: CASSFYGVRNQPQHF
DNA: TGTGCCAGCAGCTTTTACGGGGTTCGCAATCAGCCCCAGCATTTT

size: few
V: TRBV19
D: -
J: TRBJ1-2
CDR3: CASSMSIWRYGYTF
DNA: TGTGCCAGTAGTATGAGTATATGGCGGTATGGCTACACCTTC

size: -
V: TRBV7-2
D: -
J: TRBJ1-2
CDR3: CASSLERVKGYGYTF
DNA: TGTGCCAGCAGCTTAGAAAGGGTAAAGGGCTATGGCTACACCTTC

size: few
V: TRBV20-1
D: -
J: TRBJ1-2
CDR3: CSARDTAANYGYTF
DNA: TGCAGTGCTAGAGATACGGCAGCTAACTATGGCTACACCTTC

size: few
V: TRBV7-2
D: TRBD1
J: TRBJ1-2
CDR3: CASSPDRGNYGYTF
DNA: TGTGCCAGCAGCCCTGACAGGGGTAACTATGGCTACACCTTC

size: -
V: TRBV11-3
D: -
J: TRBJ2-6
CDR3: CASSLGGTGANVLTF
DNA: TGTGCCAGCAGCTTAGGAGGGACTGGGGCCAACGTCCTGACTTTC

size: few
V: TRBV6-1
D: TRBD1
J: TRBJ1-1
CDR3: CASITGQHWSGTEAFF
DNA: TGTGCCAGCATTACGGGACAGCACTGGTCGGGCACTGAAGCTTTCTTT